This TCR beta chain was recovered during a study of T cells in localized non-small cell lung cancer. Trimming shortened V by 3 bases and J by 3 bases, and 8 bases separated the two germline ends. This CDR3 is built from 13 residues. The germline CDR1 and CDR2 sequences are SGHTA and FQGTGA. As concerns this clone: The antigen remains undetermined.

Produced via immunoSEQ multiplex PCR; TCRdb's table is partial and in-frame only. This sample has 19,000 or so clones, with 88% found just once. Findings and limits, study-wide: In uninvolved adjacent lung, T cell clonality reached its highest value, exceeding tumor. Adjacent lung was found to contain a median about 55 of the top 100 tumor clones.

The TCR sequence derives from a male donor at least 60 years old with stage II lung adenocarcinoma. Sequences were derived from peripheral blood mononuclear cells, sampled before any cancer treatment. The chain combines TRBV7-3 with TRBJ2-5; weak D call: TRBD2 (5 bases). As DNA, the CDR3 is TGTGCCAGCAGCTTGGAGAGGGAAGAGACCCAGTACTTC. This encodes CASSLEREETQYF.